One and the same sample provided the 26 T cell receptor beta chains below, sequenced in a study of blood T cell repertoires in COVID-19 (dated by TCRdb to the early 2020s). The library was obtained by the immunoSEQ multiplex PCR assay. TCRdb stores this immuneACCESS table with in-frame sequences only. Part of the clones is absent; in the studies checked, under half of the shortfall reflects unresolved V genes, and no reason is known for the rest. Across this sample there are around 440,000 clones, with approximately 90% seen only once. The ten largest clones take up 10% to 15% of the sample. Sequenced sample: peripheral blood. The source of these receptors is a woman aged 50 to 60 with COVID-19, enrolled during active disease.

The chain combines TRBV29-1 with TRBJ2-3; D is undetermined. Trimming removed 6 bases at V and 2 bases at J, with 15 bases between. Germline values: CDR1 SQVTM, CDR2 ANQGSEA. The CDR3 has 14 residues. In DNA form, the CDR3 reads TGCAGCGTCCCCGAGGTGGATTCCACAGATACGCAGTATTTT. Protein: CSVPEVDSTDTQYF.

In regard to this clone: At one boundary the junction diverges from the germline segment, which might be a read error. The chain links TRBV12-3 or TRBV12-4 to TRBJ1-2; the D is unclear. The CDR3 is made up of 10 amino acids. The CDR3 region has the DNA TGTGCCAGCAGCCCTATCAACTCAGGCTTC. It codes for CASSPINSGF.

This clone was recorded once. V usage is TRBV7-9 and J usage is TRBJ2-3, with 13 bases fitting TRBD2. The length of the CDR3 is 17 residues. V was clipped by 3 bases and J by 0 bases; unmatched bases: 3. The germline gives CDR1 SEHNR, CDR2 FQNEAQ (reference sequence). The CDR3 sequence is CASSLRLAGGSTDTQYF. CDR3 DNA: TGTGCCAGCAGCTTGAGACTAGCGGGGGGAAGCACAGATACGCAGTATTTT.

The DNA for the CDR3 is TGTGCCAGCAGCGTAGGGGGGAGGGATTCACCCCTCCACTTT. Residues: CASSVGGRDSPLHF. This chain uses TRBV9 with TRBJ1-6; possible D gene TRBD1, 5 bases. The germline V and J ends were trimmed by 0 bases and 8 bases, with 9 bases remaining between them. CDR1 and CDR2 from the germline V gene are SGDLS and YYNGEE. The CDR3 covers 14 residues.

DNA for the CDR3: TGCAGTGCTAGGCGGGAGACCCAGTACTTC. As protein: CSARRETQYF. J is TRBJ2-5 and V is TRBV20-1, with no clear D. Germline CDR1 is DFQATT and CDR2 is SNEGSKA (reference sequence). The CDR3 is 10 residues long. Trimming removed 3 bases at V and 5 bases at J, with 4 bases between.

This chain's CDR3 is CSAVGQGAGGYTF. The CDR3, as DNA: TGCAGCGCCGTCGGGCAGGGGGCTGGAGGCTACACCTTC. V gene TRBV29-1 combines with J gene TRBJ1-2; TRBD1 matches at 8 bases. Germline lookup yields CDR1 SQVTM and CDR2 ANQGSEA. The CDR3 contains 13 residues. The junction had 12 bases not matched to a gene; V was cut back by 7 bases and J by 8 bases.

The chain links TRBV4-1 to TRBJ2-3, with D hard to call. CDR1 and CDR2 (germline): MGHRA, YSYEKL. Trimming shortened V by 4 bases and J by 8 bases, and 10 bases separated the two germline ends. This CDR3 comprises 12 residues. The CDR3 DNA follows: TGCGCCAGCAGCCGAACCCCAGGTACGCAGTATTTT. Amino acids: CASSRTPGTQYF.

This clone turned up a few times. The genes are TRBV9 and TRBJ1-2, with a possible D match to TRBD1 (5 bases). The CDR3 runs 14 residues. Germline V gene sequence: CDR1 SGDLS, CDR2 YYNGEE. Trimming took 4 bases from V and 3 from J, leaving 13 bases between them. The CDR3 DNA sequence: TGTGCCAGCAGCCCGGGCCGGGGGGACTATGGCTACACCTTC. Its translation: CASSPGRGDYGYTF. Based on the CDR3 plus reference TRBV9 and TRBJ1-2, the full variable domain is DSGVTQTPKHLITATGQRVTLRCSPRSGDLSVYWYQQSLDQGLQFLIQYYNGEERAKGNILERFSAQQFPDLHSELNLSSLELGDSALYFCASSPGRGDYGYTFGSGTRLTVV.

This clone was seen a single time. This rearrangement joins TRBV18 to TRBJ1-1; D is ambiguous. V shed 5 bases and J shed 1 base, with 8 bases lying between them. The germline gives CDR1 KGHSH, CDR2 LQKENI. The CDR3 is 13 amino acids. Written as DNA, the CDR3 is TGTGCCAGCTCAGCGACACGGAACACTGAAGCTTTCTTT. It yields the protein CASSATRNTEAFF.

The J gene is TRBJ1-1, the V gene TRBV5-6; the match to TRBD1 covers 9 bases. Losses at the gene ends were 7 bases for V and 5 bases for J; bases not matched to a gene: 6. This CDR3 has 13 residues. Germline loops: CDR1 SGHDT, CDR2 YYEEEE. CDR3 in DNA: TGTGCCAGCGAACACAGGGGGCTTACTGAAGCTTTCTTT. It encodes CASEHRGLTEAFF.

CDR3 DNA sequence: TGTGCCAGCAGCCACAACCCCATAGCGGGCAACCGGAAATTCACAGATACGCAGTATTTT. This codes for CASSHNPIAGNRKFTDTQYF. The rearrangement links TRBV9 to TRBJ2-3; TRBD2 matches 7 bases. The CDR3 length is 20 residues. CDR1 is SGDLS and CDR2 is YYNGEE in the germline V gene. V lost 4 bases, J lost 2 bases, and 22 bases stayed unmatched.

This chain joins TRBV10-3 and TRBJ2-1; no reliable D call. CDR1 is ENHRY and CDR2 is SYGVKD in the germline V gene. The CDR3 runs to 15 residues. V lost 3 bases, J lost 0 bases, and 9 bases lay in between. The CDR3 DNA is TGTGCCATCAGTGATCGCCTGAGCTCCTACAATGAGCAGTTCTTC. Amino acids: CAISDRLSSYNEQFF.

This clone was detected only once. The gene calls are TRBV11-2 and TRBJ2-7; a possible D gene is TRBD2 (5 bases). Germline values: CDR1 SGHAT, CDR2 FQNNGV. The CDR3 runs to 14 residues. The V and J ends lost 1 base and 6 bases respectively, with 13 bases between them. CDR3 protein: CASSLAPSSSEQYF. Written as DNA, the CDR3 is TGTGCCAGCAGCTTAGCGCCTAGCTCGAGCGAGCAGTACTTC. Full variable domain (remainder filled in from reference TRBV11-2 and TRBJ2-7): EAGVAQSPRYKIIEKRQSVAFWCNPISGHATLYWYQQILGQGPKLLIQFQNNGVVDDSQLPKDRFSAERLKGVDSTLKIQPAKLEDSAVYLCASSLAPSSSEQYFGPGTRLTVT.

V gene TRBV7-6 combines with J gene TRBJ2-2; D is ambiguous. Trimming stripped 7 bases from V and 0 bases from J, with 12 bases between. The CDR3 has 15 amino acids. The germline V gene encodes CDR1 SGHVS and CDR2 FNYEAQ. The CDR3 sequence is CASTTRRSNTGELFF. CDR3 bases: TGTGCCAGCACCACCCGGCGGTCGAACACCGGGGAGCTGTTTTTT.

In its sample, this clone was seen a few times. The CDR3 is CASSYRVWAQPQHF. The CDR3 bases are TGTGCCAGCAGTTACAGGGTCTGGGCTCAGCCCCAGCATTTT. The V gene is TRBV27, the J gene TRBJ1-5; D is perhaps TRBD1 (6 bases). Looked up from germline, CDR1 is MNHEY and CDR2 is SMNVEV (reference sequence). Trimming took 4 bases from V and 6 from J, leaving 13 bases between them. CDR3 length: 14 amino acids.

The genes are TRBV7-2 and TRBJ1-2; tentatively, D is TRBD1 (6 bases). The CDR3 is 15 amino acids. Trimming removed 0 bases from V and 3 bases from J, with 11 bases in between. Germline V CDR1 and CDR2: SGHTA, FQGNSA. For the CDR3, the DNA is TGTGCCAGCAGCTTAGCAGGGGGGGGCCACTATGGCTACACCTTC. It translates to CASSLAGGGHYGYTF. The full variable domain, rest sourced from reference TRBV7-2 and TRBJ1-2, is GAGVSQSPSNKVTEKGKDVELRCDPISGHTALYWYRQSLGQGLEFLIYFQGNSAPDKSGLPSDRFSAERTGGSVSTLTIQRTQQEDSAVYLCASSLAGGGHYGYTFGSGTRLTVV.

This chain links TRBV28 with TRBJ1-1; D possibly corresponds to TRBD1 (6 bases). The V end was cut by 5 bases, the J end by 3 bases, with 13 bases between. The germline CDR1 and CDR2 sequences are MDHEN and SYDVKM. The CDR3 loop spans 14 amino acids. Written as DNA, the CDR3 is TGTGCCAGCAGTCCAAGGGGGTATGACACTGAAGCTTTCTTT. This translates into CASSPRGYDTEAFF.

V gene TRBV11-2 combines with J gene TRBJ1-4; D ambiguous. V was pared by 4 bases and J by 7 bases, with 16 bases between. This CDR3 is 15 amino acids long. Germline CDR1 is SGHAT and CDR2 is FQNNGV. The chain's CDR3 is CASSSHLRSSEKLFF. For the CDR3, the DNA is TGTGCCAGCAGCTCACATTTACGTTCTAGTGAAAAACTGTTTTTT.

J is TRBJ1-4 and V is TRBV4-1; D gene ambiguous. V lost 4 bases and J 12 bases, leaving 12 bases between the germline ends. This CDR3 comprises 12 residues. Germline V lookup: CDR1 MGHRA, CDR2 YSYEKL. CDR3 region: CASSLGPEELFF. The DNA for the CDR3 is TGCGCCAGCAGCCTAGGTCCGGAGGAACTGTTTTTT.

The V call is TRBV5-1, the J call TRBJ2-7; 9 bases are a match to TRBD1. V lost 4 bases and J lost 3; bases outside the gene matches: 8. The CDR3 is 15 amino acids. Germline lookup yields CDR1 SGHRS and CDR2 YFSETQ. CDR3 sequence: CASSTDRDRDYEQYF. In DNA form, the CDR3 reads TGCGCCAGCAGCACGGACCGGGACAGGGACTACGAGCAGTACTTC.

The genes are TRBV3-1 (or the pseudogene TRBV3-2) and TRBJ2-3, with TRBD2 identical over 14 bases. This CDR3 region has 16 residues. V trimming: 3 bases; J trimming: 6 bases; junction bases outside the gene matches: 5. Looked up from germline, CDR1 is LGHDT and CDR2 is YNNKEL (reference sequence). CDR3 nucleotides: TGTGCCAGCAGCCATGCGACTAGCGGGGGGGCGGATACGCAGTATTTT. Amino acids: CASSHATSGGADTQYF.

V usage is TRBV14 and J usage is TRBJ2-6; D is uncertain. Germline V lookup: CDR1 SGHDN, CDR2 FVKESK. V lost 1 base and J 3 bases, leaving 7 bases between the germline ends. This CDR3 region has 15 residues. The CDR3 region is CASSQAFGGANVLTF. CDR3 sequence (DNA): TGTGCCAGCAGCCAAGCATTCGGTGGGGCCAACGTCCTGACTTTC.

The chain employs TRBV6-5 and TRBJ1-1; a possible D gene is TRBD1 (6 bases). CDR3 length: 13 residues. Between the trimmed V and J ends, which lost 7 bases and 0 bases, there was a span of 9 bases. Germline V gene lookup returns CDR1 MNHEY and CDR2 SVGAGI. CDR3 protein: CASKGQLNTEAFF. The CDR3 bases are TGTGCCAGCAAAGGACAGTTGAACACTGAAGCTTTCTTT.

The chain joins TRBV11-3 to TRBJ1-3; D is uncertain. This CDR3 spans 13 amino acids. The germline gives CDR1 SGHNT, CDR2 YENEEA. Trimming left V 5 bases short and J 3 bases short, with 8 bases between. The CDR3: CASSRDIGNTIYF. The CDR3 region has the DNA TGTGCCAGCAGCCGAGACATTGGAAACACCATATATTTT.

This clone was observed a few times. The rearrangement joins TRBV4-1 to TRBJ1-3, with TRBD1 matching over 8 bases. CDR1 is MGHRA and CDR2 is YSYEKL in the germline V gene. The CDR3 is made up of 18 amino acids. After removal of 0 bases from V and 4 bases from J, the junction contained 11 bases not matched to a gene. The DNA of the CDR3 is TGCGCCAGCAGCCAAGAACCCCCCGACAGGGGAGGAGGAAACACCATATATTTT. It encodes CASSQEPPDRGGGNTIYF.

The genes are TRBV7-3 and TRBJ1-1, with a possible D match to TRBD1 (6 bases). Trimming took off 1 base at V and 4 bases at J, with 10 bases between the two ends. This CDR3 spans 14 amino acids. Germline values: CDR1 SGHTA, CDR2 FQGTGA. CDR3 region: CASSLIGGSTEAFF. The CDR3 DNA reads as TGTGCCAGCAGCTTAATAGGGGGAAGCACTGAAGCTTTCTTT. Using reference TRBV7-3 and TRBJ1-1 for the parts outside the CDR3, the full variable domain is GAGVSQTPSNKVTEKGKYVELRCDPISGHTALYWYRQSLGQGPEFLIYFQGTGAADDSGLPNDRFFAVRPEGSVSTLKIQRTERGDSAVYLCASSLIGGSTEAFFGQGTRLTVV.